A selection of T cell receptor beta chains follows, all from one sample in a study of cytomegalovirus exposure and HLA in healthy donors. Some clones are missing from TCRdb's copy, which holds only in-frame ones; the method was immunoSEQ multiplex PCR. The sample table sets out approximately 180,000 clones. Sequencing was carried out using PBMCs. Receptor source: a man aged 30 to 39 in good health and CMV-seronegative. CDR3s include the opening cysteine and the closing phenylalanine or tryptophan. A D gene is named only where the DNA matches it firmly.

cdr3_nt	cdr3_aa	v_call	d_call	j_call
TGTGCCAGCAGTGGTCTAGCGGGGGCAGATACGCAGTATTTT	CASSGLAGADTQYF	TRBV2	TRBD2	TRBJ2-3
TGTGCTAGTGGCCTGACAGGGGGCGGAGGAAACACCATATATTTT	CASGLTGGGGNTIYF	TRBV12-5	TRBD1	TRBJ1-3
TGTGCCAGCAGCCAAGGGTTTGGGGCGGGGGGGAGCACAGATACGCAGTATTTT	CASSQGFGAGGSTDTQYF	TRBV4-2	TRBD2	TRBJ2-3
TGTGCCAGCAGCGTAGAAGACTCAGGGTGGGAATCGCAGTATTTT	CASSVEDSGWESQYF	TRBV9	.	TRBJ2-3
TGTGCCAGCAGCTTAAATGATCCTGGCGGAGAGCAGTTCTTC	CASSLNDPGGEQFF	TRBV7-9	.	TRBJ2-1
TGTGCCAGTAGAGGCTTCGAGGAGGTGGGTGGCCGGGCTAAGAACACTGAAGCTTTCTTT	CASRGFEEVGGRAKNTEAFF	TRBV19	.	TRBJ1-1
TGTGCCAGCAGCTTAAAGACTAGTTTTTCCGGGGAGCTGTTTTTT	CASSLKTSFSGELFF	TRBV7-3	.	TRBJ2-2
TGCGCCAGCAGCCAAGATCGGACACCTAGCTCCTATAATTCACCCCTCCACTTT	CASSQDRTPSSYNSPLHF	TRBV4-1	.	TRBJ1-6
TGCGCCAGCAGCCGCCGGGCAGGGTCTCAGCCCCAGCATTTT	CASSRRAGSQPQHF	TRBV5-1	.	TRBJ1-5
TGTGCCAGCAGGCGGGGGAAAGGGGGGACCCAGCATTTT	CASRRGKGGTQHF	TRBV21-1	.	TRBJ1-5
TGCAGCGTTGAGGCGGGGGAGCGGGATACGCAGTATTTT	CSVEAGERDTQYF	TRBV29-1	TRBD2	TRBJ2-3
TGTGCCAGCAGACCTAGACTAGCGGGAGGACGAGAGACCCAGTACTTC	CASRPRLAGGRETQYF	TRBV27	TRBD2	TRBJ2-5
TGTGCTAGTAAGGCAGGGCAGAACACTGAAGCTTTCTTT	CASKAGQNTEAFF	TRBV12-5	.	TRBJ1-1
TGTGCCAGCAGCCCAAGGACTAGCGGGAGGGCGGTTTACGAGCAGTACTTC	CASSPRTSGRAVYEQYF	TRBV7-8	TRBD2	TRBJ2-7
TGCGCCAGCAGCTCCAAGGGGCTAGCGGGATTACTAGACAATGAGCAGTTCTTC	CASSSKGLAGLLDNEQFF	TRBV4-1	TRBD2	TRBJ2-1
TGTGCCAGTACCCTCGGGATCTTTGAGGCTTTCTTT	CASTLGIFEAFF	TRBV19	.	TRBJ1-1
TGTGCCACCAGCAGACGGACAGGGGGCAATCATCAGCCCCAGCATTTT	CATSRRTGGNHQPQHF	TRBV15	TRBD1	TRBJ1-5
TGTGCCAGCAGCCCGGACAGGGCCGAGCAGTACTTC	CASSPDRAEQYF	TRBV7-9	TRBD1	TRBJ2-7